The 8 T cell receptor beta chains below come from one sample, sequenced in a study of cytomegalovirus exposure and HLA in healthy donors. With 60 Vbeta and 13 Jbeta primers, the PCR was carried out. Assay used: immunoSEQ multiplex PCR; TCRdb lists only in-frame clones, some missing. The sample has some 190,000 clones, more than 75% seen once; the top ten hold under 2.5%. Sequenced sample: PBMCs. These receptors were collected from a woman under 40 in good health and CMV-seropositive.

The V and J genes are TRBV9 and TRBJ1-1; TRBD1 matches 8 bases. CDR3 length equals 14 residues. V lost 2 bases, J lost 1 base, and 1 base stayed unmatched. The V gene's germline CDR1 is SGDLS and CDR2 YYNGEE. CDR3 sequence: CASSVGTGNTEAFF. The CDR3 DNA reads as TGTGCCAGCAGCGTTGGGACAGGGAACACTGAAGCTTTCTTT. The full variable domain, its missing parts supplied by reference TRBV9 and TRBJ1-1, is DSGVTQTPKHLITATGQRVTLRCSPRSGDLSVYWYQQSLDQGLQFLIQYYNGEERAKGNILERFSAQQFPDLHSELNLSSLELGDSALYFCASSVGTGNTEAFFGQGTRLTVV.

J is TRBJ2-7 and V is TRBV5-5; 11 bases fit TRBD2. Germline loops: CDR1 SGHKS, CDR2 YYEKEE (reference sequence). The V segment lost 2 bases and the J segment 1 base; nucleotides outside the gene matches: 2. The CDR3 loop spans 15 amino acids. The CDR3 sequence: CASSLGTSGSYEQYF. The CDR3 DNA reads TGTGCCAGCAGCTTAGGGACTAGCGGATCCTACGAGCAGTACTTC.

The chain is built from TRBV2 and TRBJ2-4; D is ambiguous. Trimming pared 4 bases from V and 1 base from J, leaving 11 bases between. CDR3 length: 15 amino acids. The V gene's germline CDR1 is SNHLY and CDR2 FYNNEI. CDR3: CASSAEFGAKNIQYF. The CDR3 region has the DNA TGTGCCAGCAGTGCCGAGTTCGGTGCCAAAAACATTCAGTACTTC.

CDR3 loop: CASSSRTGGRSTNEKLFF. The CDR3, as DNA: TGCGCCAGCAGCTCCCGAACAGGGGGAAGATCAACTAATGAAAAACTGTTTTTT. V is TRBV4-1 and J is TRBJ1-4; 8 nucleotides match TRBD1. CDR3 size: 18 residues. The V and J ends lost 5 bases and 0 bases, in that order; junction bases with no gene match: 11. From germline, CDR1 is MGHRA and CDR2 YSYEKL.

This chain joins TRBV4-1 and TRBJ2-3, with 13 bases identical to TRBD2. This CDR3 contains 15 residues. The V gene end was trimmed by 4 bases and the J gene end by 5 bases; junction bases not matched to a gene: 3. CDR1 MGHRA and CDR2 YSYEKL come from the germline V gene. DNA for the CDR3: TGCGCCAGCAGCCGGACTAGCGGGGGATTAGATACGCAGTATTTT. The encoded protein is CASSRTSGGLDTQYF.

The V and J genes are TRBV4-1 and TRBJ2-7; D possibly corresponds to TRBD2 (6 bases). The CDR3 is 16 residues long. Trimming stripped 4 bases from V and 2 bases from J, with 18 bases between. From germline, CDR1 is MGHRA and CDR2 YSYEKL. CDR3 sequence (DNA): TGCGCCAGCAGCCCGCTTGGGAGGAAAAATCCCTACGAGCAGTACTTC. This gives the protein CASSPLGRKNPYEQYF.

V usage is TRBV30 and J usage is TRBJ2-1, with 15 bases that match TRBD2. Germline V gives CDR1 GTSNPN, CDR2 SVGIG (reference sequence). With 1 base clipped from V and 9 bases from J, the junction kept 4 bases outside the gene matches. The CDR3 is made up of 15 amino acids. The CDR3 sequence: CAWSAGLAGGSEQFF. CDR3 sequence (DNA): TGTGCCTGGAGTGCTGGACTAGCGGGGGGGTCTGAGCAGTTCTTC. Looking up the rest from reference TRBV30 and TRBJ2-1 gives the full variable domain: SQTIHQWPATLVQPVGSPLSLECTVEGTSNPNLYWYRQAAGRGLQLLFYSVGIGQISSEVPQNLSASRPQDRQFILSSKKLLLSDSGFYLCAWSAGLAGGSEQFFGPGTRLTVL.

The V gene is TRBV19, the J gene TRBJ1-1; 11 bases are a match to TRBD1. Germline lookup yields CDR1 LNHDA and CDR2 SQIVND (reference sequence). The trim removed 10 bases at V and 5 bases at J, leaving 6 bases unmatched. This CDR3 region has 13 residues. The CDR3 DNA reads TGTGCCACCCGGGACAGGGGGACTACTGAAGCTTTCTTT. This codes for CATRDRGTTEAFF.